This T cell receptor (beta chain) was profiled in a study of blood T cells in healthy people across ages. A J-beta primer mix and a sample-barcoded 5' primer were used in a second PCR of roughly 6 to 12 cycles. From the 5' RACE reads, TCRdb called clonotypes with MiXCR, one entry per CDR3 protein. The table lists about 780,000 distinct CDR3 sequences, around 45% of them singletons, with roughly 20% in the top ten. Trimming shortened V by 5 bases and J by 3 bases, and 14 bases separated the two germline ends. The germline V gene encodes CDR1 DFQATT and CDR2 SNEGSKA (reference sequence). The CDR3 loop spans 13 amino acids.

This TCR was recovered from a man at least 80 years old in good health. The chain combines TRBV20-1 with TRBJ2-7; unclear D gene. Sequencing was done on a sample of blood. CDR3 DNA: TGCAGTGCTGCTCCTGACACCAACTACGAGCAGTACTTC. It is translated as CSAAPDTNYEQYF.